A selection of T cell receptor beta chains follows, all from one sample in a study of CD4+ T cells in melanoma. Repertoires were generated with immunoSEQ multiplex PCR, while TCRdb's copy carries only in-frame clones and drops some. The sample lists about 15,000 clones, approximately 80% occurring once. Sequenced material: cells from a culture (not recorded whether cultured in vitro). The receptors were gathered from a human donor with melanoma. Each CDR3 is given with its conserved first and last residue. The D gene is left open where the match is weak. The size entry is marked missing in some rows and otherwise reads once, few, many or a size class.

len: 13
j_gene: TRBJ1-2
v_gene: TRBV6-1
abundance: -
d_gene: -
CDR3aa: CASTNQDYYGYTF
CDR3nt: TGTGCCAGCACAAATCAGGACTACTATGGCTACACCTTC

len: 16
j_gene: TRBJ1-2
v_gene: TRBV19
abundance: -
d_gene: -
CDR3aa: CASSRTGLYTNYGYTF
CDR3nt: TGTGCCAGTAGTAGGACTGGACTCTATACAAACTATGGCTACACCTTC

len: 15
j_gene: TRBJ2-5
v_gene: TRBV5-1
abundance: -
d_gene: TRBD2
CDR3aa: CASSSSGGGQETQYF
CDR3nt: TGCGCCAGCAGTTCAAGCGGGGGGGGTCAAGAGACCCAGTACTTC

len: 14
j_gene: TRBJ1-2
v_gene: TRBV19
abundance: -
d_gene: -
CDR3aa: CASSIRGPNYGYTF
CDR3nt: TGTGCCAGTAGTATCAGAGGACCTAACTATGGCTACACCTTC

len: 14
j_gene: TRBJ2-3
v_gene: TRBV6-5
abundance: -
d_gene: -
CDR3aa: CASSFRQFRDTQYF
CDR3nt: TGTGCCAGCAGTTTCCGTCAGTTCAGGGATACGCAGTATTTT

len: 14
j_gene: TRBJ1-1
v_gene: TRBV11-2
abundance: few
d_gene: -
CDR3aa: CASSFPGWGTEAFF
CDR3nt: TGTGCCAGCAGCTTCCCCGGCTGGGGCACTGAAGCTTTCTTT

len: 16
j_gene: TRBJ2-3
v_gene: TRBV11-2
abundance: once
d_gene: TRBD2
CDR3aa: CASSWTSGGTTDTQYF
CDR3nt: TGTGCCAGCAGCTGGACTAGCGGGGGGACCACAGATACGCAGTATTTT

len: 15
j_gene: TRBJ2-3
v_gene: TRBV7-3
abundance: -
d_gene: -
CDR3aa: CASSLRPGSTDTQYF
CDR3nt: TGTGCCAGCAGCTTACGTCCGGGAAGCACAGATACGCAGTATTTT

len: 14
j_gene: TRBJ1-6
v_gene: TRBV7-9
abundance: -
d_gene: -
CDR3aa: CASSRGGVGSPLHF
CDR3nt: TGTGCCAGCAGCCGAGGGGGGGTGGGTTCACCCCTCCACTTT

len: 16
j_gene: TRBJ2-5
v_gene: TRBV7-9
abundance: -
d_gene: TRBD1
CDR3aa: CASSSNPGDRGETQYF
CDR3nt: TGTGCCAGCAGCTCAAACCCCGGGGACAGGGGAGAGACCCAGTACTTC

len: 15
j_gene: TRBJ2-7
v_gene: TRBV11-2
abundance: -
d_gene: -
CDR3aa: CASSLAMDTSYEQYF
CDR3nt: TGTGCCAGCAGCTTAGCAATGGACACATCCTACGAGCAGTACTTC

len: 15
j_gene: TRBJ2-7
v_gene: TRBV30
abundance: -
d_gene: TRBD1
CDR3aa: CAWSHSGTGGYEQYF
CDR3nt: TGTGCCTGGAGTCACTCCGGGACAGGGGGCTACGAGCAGTACTTC

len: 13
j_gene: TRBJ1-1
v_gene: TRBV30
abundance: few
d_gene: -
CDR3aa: CAWSSIREGEAFF
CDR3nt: TGTGCCTGGAGTTCTATCCGGGAAGGTGAAGCTTTCTTT

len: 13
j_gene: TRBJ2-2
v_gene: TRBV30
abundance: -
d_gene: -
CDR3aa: CAWKRGHTGELFF
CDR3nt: TGTGCCTGGAAACGGGGGCACACCGGGGAGCTGTTTTTT

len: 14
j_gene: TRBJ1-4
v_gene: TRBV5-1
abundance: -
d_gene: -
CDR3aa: CASRTAGPNEKLFF
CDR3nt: TGCGCCAGCAGGACAGCAGGTCCTAATGAAAAACTGTTTTTT

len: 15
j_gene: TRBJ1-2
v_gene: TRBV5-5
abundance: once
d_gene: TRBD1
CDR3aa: CASSLTTGRNYGYTF
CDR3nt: TGTGCCAGCAGCTTAACGACAGGGCGCAACTATGGCTACACCTTC

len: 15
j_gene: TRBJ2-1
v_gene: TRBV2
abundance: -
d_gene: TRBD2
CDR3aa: CASSDSGGSYNEQFF
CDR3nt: TGTGCCAGCAGTGATTCGGGGGGATCCTACAATGAGCAGTTCTTC

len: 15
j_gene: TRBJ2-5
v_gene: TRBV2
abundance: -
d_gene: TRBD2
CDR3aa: CASKGLAGGKETQYF
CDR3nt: TGTGCCAGCAAGGGACTAGCGGGGGGGAAAGAGACCCAGTACTTC

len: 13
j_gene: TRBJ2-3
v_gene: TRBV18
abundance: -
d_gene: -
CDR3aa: CASSPTGPDTQYF
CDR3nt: TGTGCCAGCTCACCTACAGGGCCAGATACGCAGTATTTT

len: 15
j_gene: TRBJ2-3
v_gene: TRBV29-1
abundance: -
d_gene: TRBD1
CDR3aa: CSVPARQGATDTQYF
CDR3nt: TGCAGCGTTCCGGCGAGACAGGGGGCCACAGATACGCAGTATTTT

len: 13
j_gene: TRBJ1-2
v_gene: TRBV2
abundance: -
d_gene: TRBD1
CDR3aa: CASSWDRNYGYTF
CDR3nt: TGTGCCAGCAGCTGGGACAGGAACTATGGCTACACCTTC

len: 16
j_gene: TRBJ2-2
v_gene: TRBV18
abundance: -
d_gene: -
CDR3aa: CASSPKEGPNTGELFF
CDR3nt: TGTGCCAGCTCACCTAAAGAGGGGCCAAACACCGGGGAGCTGTTTTTT

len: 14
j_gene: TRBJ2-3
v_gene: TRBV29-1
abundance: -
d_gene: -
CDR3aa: CSVYRTLPPDTQYF
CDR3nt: TGCAGCGTTTACCGGACATTGCCCCCAGATACGCAGTATTTT

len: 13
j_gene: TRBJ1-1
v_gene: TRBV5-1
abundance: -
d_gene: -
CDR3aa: CASRITGDTEAFF
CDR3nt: TGCGCCAGCAGGATCACAGGAGACACTGAAGCTTTCTTT

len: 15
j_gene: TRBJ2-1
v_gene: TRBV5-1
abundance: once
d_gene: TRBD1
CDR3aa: CASNLRDRGTNEQFF
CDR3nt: TGCGCCAGCAACCTCCGGGACAGGGGGACTAATGAGCAGTTCTTC

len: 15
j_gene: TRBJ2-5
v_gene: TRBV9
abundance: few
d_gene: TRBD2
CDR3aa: CASSPTSGARETQYF
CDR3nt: TGTGCCAGCAGTCCAACTAGCGGGGCTAGGGAGACCCAGTACTTC

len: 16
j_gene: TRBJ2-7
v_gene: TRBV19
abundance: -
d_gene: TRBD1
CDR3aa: CASMPADRASSYEQYF
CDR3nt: TGTGCCAGTATGCCCGCGGACAGGGCGAGCTCCTACGAGCAGTACTTC

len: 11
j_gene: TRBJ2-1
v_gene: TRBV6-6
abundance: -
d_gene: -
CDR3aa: CASTANNEQFF
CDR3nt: TGTGCCAGCACCGCTAACAATGAGCAGTTCTTC

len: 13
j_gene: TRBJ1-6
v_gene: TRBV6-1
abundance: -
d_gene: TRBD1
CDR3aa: CALGQRDNSPLHF
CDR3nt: TGTGCCTTGGGACAGCGAGATAATTCACCCCTCCACTTT